There are many counts of the clone carrying this T cell receptor (beta chain). Its antigen is as yet unknown. These data are taken from a study of regulatory T cells in long-lasting Graves disease. Study context: Over 5 years of antithyroid drugs plus positive TSH receptor antibodies defined persistent Graves' disease. Study outcomes and limitations: Sharing of public clonotypes was greater in persistent patients (2,741) than in new patients (more than 900). Thyroid tissue was not studied; only peripheral blood was.

The TCR beta library used iRepertoire HTBI primers with Arm-PCR amplification of CDR3. In the original processing: Gene usage covered 62 TRBV and roughly 13 TRBJ segments. TCRdb re-called the multiplex PCR reads through MiXCR, storing one row per CDR3 protein. These V and J calls rely on TCRdb rather than the paper's analysis. The top ten clones hold around 13% of a sample with roughly 500,000 distinct CDR3 sequences, approximately 22% of them seen once. In germline, CDR1 is SGHTA, CDR2 FQGNSA. The V end lost 4 bases, the J end lost 2 bases, and 23 bases lay between the germline ends. The CDR3 consists of 18 residues. The time point denotes: persistent/refractory GD, antithyroid drugs over 5 years with positive TRAb. The TCR library used RNA extracted from PBMCs.

The chain employs TRBV7-2 and TRBJ1-2; tentatively, D is TRBD1 (6 bases). The receptor was isolated from a female donor with Graves disease. The starting material was peripheral blood mononuclear cells (PBMCs), obtained when the disease was refractory, from a patient treated with antithyroid drugs. CDR3 amino acids: CASSSPVVQGDSNYGYTF. Here the CDR3 DNA reads TGTGCCAGCAGCTCGCCGGTGGTACAGGGTGACTCCAACTATGGCTACACCTTC.